A selection of T cell receptor beta chains follows, all from one sample in a study of T cells after yellow fever vaccination. TCRdb reprocessed the 5' RACE reads via MiXCR and lists one record per CDR3 protein. This sample has 110,000 or so distinct CDR3 sequences; about 6.8% occur once, and the top ten carry roughly 2.5%. Specimen: CD4+ T cells sorted from PBMCs, collected about 49 days after the first yellow fever vaccination. Source of these receptors: a man younger than 30 who received the YFV17D yellow fever vaccine. CDR3s include the opening cysteine and the closing phenylalanine or tryptophan. A D gene is named only where the DNA matches it firmly. Size values are once, few and many counts, or a class for expanded clones, and some rows have none.

j_call clone_size v_call d_call cdr3_aa cdr3_nt
TRBJ2-5 many TRBV4-3 TRBD1 CASSQSGTGFETQYF TGCGCCAGCAGCCAATCGGGGACAGGTTTCGAGACCCAGTACTTC
TRBJ2-5 few TRBV3-1 . CASSRTEGVGQTQYF TGTGCCAGCAGCCGAACCGAGGGGGTTGGGCAGACCCAGTACTTC
TRBJ1-2 many TRBV3-1 TRBD1 CASSQHDREVGYTF TGTGCCAGCAGCCAACACGACAGGGAGGTTGGCTACACCTTC
TRBJ2-3 many TRBV7-6 . CASSQGSDTQYF TGTGCCAGCAGCCAGGGGTCAGATACGCAGTATTTT
TRBJ1-6 many TRBV4-3 . CASSQEQEGSPLHF TGCGCCAGCAGCCAAGAACAGGAGGGTTCACCCCTCCACTTT
TRBJ1-2 many TRBV18 . CASSPTKGDYGYTF TGTGCCAGCTCACCGACAAAGGGGGACTATGGCTACACCTTC
TRBJ1-1 many TRBV6-2/TRBV6-3 . CASSKGKGHYTEAFF TGTGCCAGCAGTAAGGGGAAGGGGCATTACACTGAAGCTTTCTTT
TRBJ2-5 many TRBV3-1 . CASSGQGQETQYF TGTGCCAGCAGTGGGCAGGGTCAAGAGACCCAGTACTTC
TRBJ2-6 many TRBV7-9 . CASSFGSSGANVLTF TGTGCCAGCAGTTTCGGGAGCTCTGGGGCCAACGTCCTGACTTTC
TRBJ1-5 many TRBV9 . CASSVGREPFNQPQHF TGTGCCAGCAGCGTAGGTCGGGAGCCGTTCAATCAGCCCCAGCATTTT
TRBJ1-5 few TRBV4-1 . CASSQVSGQPQHF TGCGCCAGCAGCCAAGTATCGGGGCAGCCCCAGCATTTT
TRBJ2-3 many TRBV20-1 TRBD2 CSAIGGGASTDTQYF TGCAGTGCTATTGGCGGGGGGGCGAGCACAGATACGCAGTATTTT
TRBJ2-4 . TRBV5-1 TRBD1 CASSMRQGARAKNIQYF TGCGCCAGCAGCATGAGGCAGGGGGCGAGGGCCAAAAACATTCAGTACTTC
TRBJ2-3 many TRBV5-1 TRBD1 CASSLGRVGGADTQYF TGCGCCAGCAGCTTGGGTAGGGTAGGGGGCGCAGATACGCAGTATTTT
TRBJ1-1 many TRBV7-7 . CASSLEGGGEAFF TGTGCCAGCAGCTTAGAGGGGGGGGGTGAAGCTTTCTTT
TRBJ1-6 few TRBV7-2 . CASSFIGADNSPLHF TGTGCCAGCAGCTTCATAGGGGCCGATAATTCACCCCTCCACTTT
TRBJ2-7 few TRBV19 . CASSDPGTSPYEQYF TGTGCCAGTAGCGACCCCGGGACATCTCCCTACGAGCAGTACTTC
TRBJ1-1 many TRBV29-1 . CSGMDTEAFF TGCAGCGGGATGGACACTGAAGCTTTCTTT
TRBJ2-7 few TRBV10-2 TRBD1 CASSDRDRGMYEQYF TGCGCCAGCAGCGACCGGGACAGGGGCATGTACGAGCAGTACTTC
TRBJ1-1 many TRBV11-2 . CASSLSGSGEAFF TGTGCCAGCAGCTTATCAGGGTCTGGGGAAGCTTTCTTT
TRBJ2-3 many TRBV11-1 TRBD1 CASSPGQGLYTDTQYF TGTGCCAGCAGCCCGGGACAGGGGCTTTACACAGATACGCAGTATTTT
TRBJ2-3 many TRBV12-3/TRBV12-4 TRBD2 CASSLVAGADTQYF TGTGCCAGCAGTTTAGTAGCGGGGGCAGATACGCAGTATTTT
TRBJ2-7 few TRBV4-3 . CASSQDSVRRIYEQYF TGCGCCAGCAGCCAAGATAGTGTCAGGAGGATCTACGAGCAGTACTTC
TRBJ2-7 few TRBV11-3 . CASSKAVQREQYF TGTGCCAGCAGTAAGGCTGTCCAGAGGGAGCAGTACTTC
TRBJ1-4 many TRBV4-2 . CASSQGTQIREKLFF TGTGCCAGCAGCCAAGGGACACAGATCCGAGAAAAACTGTTTTTT
TRBJ2-5 many TRBV20-1 . CSVGEYQETQYF TGCAGTGTAGGGGAGTACCAAGAGACCCAGTACTTC
TRBJ2-2 many TRBV3-1 . CASSHRDKDTGELFF TGTGCCAGCAGCCACCGGGACAAAGACACCGGGGAGCTGTTTTTT
TRBJ1-1 many TRBV5-1 . CASKDNTRGVNTEAFF TGCGCCAGCAAGGATAATACGAGAGGGGTGAACACTGAAGCTTTCTTT
TRBJ1-2 many TRBV5-1 TRBD1 CASSFMDRGEDGYTF TGCGCCAGCAGCTTTATGGACAGGGGGGAGGATGGCTACACCTTC
TRBJ2-1 many TRBV11-2 . CASSGGYYNEQFF TGTGCCAGCAGCGGGGGGTATTACAATGAGCAGTTCTTC
TRBJ2-7 many TRBV6-5 . CASSYSESYEQYF TGTGCCAGCAGTTACTCTGAATCCTACGAGCAGTACTTC
TRBJ2-1 many TRBV5-1 TRBD1 CASNRDRGYNEQFF TGCGCCAGCAACCGGGACAGAGGCTACAATGAGCAGTTCTTC
TRBJ2-2 many TRBV9 . CASRKNSNTGELFF TGTGCCAGCAGGAAGAATTCGAACACCGGGGAGCTGTTTTTT
TRBJ2-2 many TRBV5-4 TRBD2 CASSLETSGGAGELFF TGTGCCAGCAGCTTGGAGACCAGCGGGGGGGCCGGGGAGCTGTTTTTT
TRBJ2-7 many TRBV4-1 TRBD1 CASSQDPGTGSYEQYF TGCGCCAGCAGCCAAGACCCCGGGACAGGGTCCTACGAGCAGTACTTC
TRBJ1-2 . TRBV5-1 . CASSLTARSGYTF TGCGCCAGCAGCTTGACAGCCAGAAGTGGCTACACCTTC
TRBJ2-2 . TRBV11-1 . CASSLVGGGINTGELFF TGTGCCAGCAGCTTAGTGGGCGGAGGGATCAACACCGGGGAGCTGTTTTTT
TRBJ2-5 many TRBV15 . CATSRPGTARETQYF TGTGCCACCAGCAGACCGGGGACGGCTAGGGAGACCCAGTACTTC
TRBJ2-1 many TRBV12-3/TRBV12-4 TRBD2 CASSKAGGGYNEQFF TGTGCCAGCAGCAAAGCGGGGGGGGGCTACAATGAGCAGTTCTTC
TRBJ2-5 many TRBV10-3 . CAISESGRYQETQYF TGTGCCATCAGTGAGTCTGGGCGGTACCAAGAGACCCAGTACTTC
TRBJ2-1 many TRBV5-1 TRBD2 CASFGTSLFF TGCGCCAGCTTCGGGACTAGCTTGTTCTTC
TRBJ2-1 . TRBV3-1 TRBD2 CTSSLSGTSGDWSSEQFF TGTACCAGCAGTCTATCCGGGACTAGCGGGGACTGGAGTAGTGAGCAGTTCTTC
TRBJ1-1 many TRBV5-5 TRBD1 CASSPRQGTHQAFF TGTGCCAGCAGCCCACGACAGGGGACCCACCAAGCTTTCTTT
TRBJ2-1 many TRBV21-1 . CASTLSGTGTSHSYNEQFF TGTGCCAGCACCTTAAGTGGGACAGGGACTAGCCATTCCTACAATGAGCAGTTCTTC
TRBJ1-5 . TRBV24-1 . CATSDDSFSGNQPQHF TGTGCCACCAGTGATGACAGCTTCTCGGGCAATCAGCCCCAGCATTTT
TRBJ2-3 many TRBV19 TRBD2 CASSMIAGLTDTQYF TGTGCCAGTAGTATGATAGCGGGACTCACAGATACGCAGTATTTT
TRBJ1-1 many TRBV6-5 . CASSYSTANTEAFF TGTGCCAGCAGTTACTCGACAGCGAACACTGAAGCTTTCTTT
TRBJ1-1 many TRBV4-1 . CASSQEGPPTVNTEAFF TGCGCCAGCAGCCAAGAAGGTCCACCAACGGTTAACACTGAAGCTTTCTTT
TRBJ2-5 many TRBV20-1 . CSAGPYGQQETQYF TGCAGTGCTGGACCCTATGGACAGCAAGAGACCCAGTACTTC
TRBJ1-1 many TRBV7-2 . CASSLDGGTEAFF TGTGCCAGCAGCTTAGATGGAGGGACTGAAGCTTTCTTT
TRBJ2-5 many TRBV20-1 . CSARDLGPGGTQYF TGCAGTGCTAGAGATCTCGGACCCGGCGGGACCCAGTACTTC